The entry that follows covers one T cell receptor (beta chain) sequence. The entry originates in a study of Ad26.COV2.S vaccination and SARS-CoV-2 variants. Looking at the study overall: Into the muscle, Ad26.COV2.S was dosed once or twice, 56 days apart.

Germline CDR1 and CDR2: LGHDT and YNNKEL (reference sequence). The V end was cut by 1 base, the J end by 5 bases, with 11 bases between. The CDR3 is 14 amino acids. Measured with immunoSEQ multiplex PCR; TCRdb has only the in-frame clones, and not every one. The table lists approximately 350,000 clones, about 80% of them singletons. Treatment defined: roughly 19 received Ad26.COV2.S at low or high dose, single or two shots; roughly 5 received placebo; per-sample allocation not given. Material that was analyzed had been drawn on day 63 after the first vaccine or placebo injection. An 18-55-year-old adult in Boston served as donor.

The genes are TRBV3-1 (or the pseudogene TRBV3-2) and TRBJ2-5, with D hard to call. The receptor comes from a person between 18 and 65 years old who received the Ad26.COV2.S COVID-19 vaccine or a placebo. This material consisted of peripheral blood, taken in a trial of Ad26.COV2.S vaccine versus placebo. The CDR3: CASSQAPRFETQYF. The CDR3 coding sequence is TGTGCCAGCAGCCAAGCCCCGAGGTTCGAGACCCAGTACTTC.